Listed below are T cell receptor beta chains from one sample, sequenced in a study of regulatory T cells in long-lasting Graves disease. TCRdb called the multiplex PCR reads again in MiXCR, with one record for every CDR3 protein. The data show a few hundred thousand distinct CDR3 sequences, 20% to 25% seen once. The source was peripheral blood mononuclear cells (PBMCs), collected when the disease was refractory, from a patient treated with antithyroid drugs. These receptors all stem from a woman aged 40 to 50 with Graves disease. CDR3s include the opening cysteine and the closing phenylalanine or tryptophan. The D gene is left open where the match is weak. For some rows the clone size is stated as once, few or many, or as a class when expanded; others skip it.

V gene	J gene	clone size	D gene	CDR3 DNA	CDR3 protein
TRBV20-1	TRBJ2-5	-	-	TGCAGCGCAGAAAAAGGGGCAGCCGGCAGGGAGACCCAGTACTTC	CSAEKGAAGRETQYF
TRBV4-1	TRBJ2-2	-	-	TGCGCCAGCAGCCAAGGAACCCTCGGACGGTTCACCGGGGAGCTGTTTTTT	CASSQGTLGRFTGELFF
TRBV6-5	TRBJ2-7	-	-	TGTGCCAGCAGTTACTCGGATGGGAGCTCCTACGAGCAGTACTTC	CASSYSDGSSYEQYF
TRBV7-2	TRBJ2-5	-	-	TGTGCCAGCAGCTTAGCGGGACTTATACAAGAGACCCAGTACTTC	CASSLAGLIQETQYF
TRBV19	TRBJ2-1	few	-	TGTGCCAGTAGTGAAGGGGGGAATGAGCAGTTCTTC	CASSEGGNEQFF
TRBV28	TRBJ1-2	many	-	TGTGCCAGCAGTACAGGGTTTTGGTCCTACGGCTATGGCTACACCTTC	CASSTGFWSYGYGYTF
TRBV19	TRBJ2-7	-	TRBD1	TGTGCCAGTAGTATTATAGGGGGCCACGAGCAGTACTTC	CASSIIGGHEQYF
TRBV6-9	TRBJ2-1	-	TRBD2	TGTGCCAGCAGTTACTCCTCTAGCGGGAAGCAGTTCTTC	CASSYSSSGKQFF
TRBV28	TRBJ1-2	-	-	TGTGCCAGCAGTTTGTCCGAAACTCTCGCCTGGGGCTACACCTTC	CASSLSETLAWGYTF
TRBV30	TRBJ1-5	few	-	TGTGCCTGGAGTCCCACAGCGAGTAGCAATCAGCCCCAGCATTTT	CAWSPTASSNQPQHF
TRBV7-2	TRBJ2-7	many	TRBD2	TGTGCCAGCAGCCTACTATCTAGCGGGAGGAGCGAGCAGTACTTC	CASSLLSSGRSEQYF
TRBV5-1	TRBJ1-1	-	-	TGCGCCAGCAGCTTGGGGAGTCGGTTCCCAGTGACTGAAGCTTTCTTT	CASSLGSRFPVTEAFF
TRBV19	TRBJ1-1	few	-	TGTGCCAGTAGCTCTATTGCGGGTCCGACCCTTGAAGCTTTCTTT	CASSSIAGPTLEAFF
TRBV5-6	TRBJ1-4	-	-	TGTGCCAGCAGCGGGGGGTATGGCGAAAAACTGTTTTTT	CASSGGYGEKLFF
TRBV6-1	TRBJ1-6	many	-	TGTGCCAGTGCCGGGGGGCTTGGCTCACCCCTCCACTTT	CASAGGLGSPLHF
TRBV28	TRBJ1-5	many	-	TGTGCCAGCAGTCTTAGGGGGTTTGGCAATCAGCCCCAGCATTTT	CASSLRGFGNQPQHF
TRBV28	TRBJ2-7	many	TRBD1	TGTGCCAGCAGTCTCACCTCCCTCCGGGACAGGTCCCTATACGAGCAGTACTTC	CASSLTSLRDRSLYEQYF
TRBV7-8	TRBJ2-5	-	-	TGTGCCAGCAGCCCTTGGGGCGGCGGAGAGACCCAGTACTTC	CASSPWGGGETQYF
TRBV5-5	TRBJ2-2	-	-	TGTGCCAGCAGCTTTGTGGGGACAGGGGAGCTGTTTTTT	CASSFVGTGELFF
TRBV28	TRBJ1-5	many	-	TGTGCCAGCAAACTTGACAGTACTTATAGCAATCAGCCCCAGCATTTT	CASKLDSTYSNQPQHF
TRBV2	TRBJ2-5	many	-	TGTGCCAGCAGTCTAAGCTTTCAAGAGACCCAGTACTTC	CASSLSFQETQYF
TRBV28	TRBJ2-5	many	-	TGTGCCAGCAGTACCCCCGGACGGCTCCAAGAGACCCAGTACTTC	CASSTPGRLQETQYF
TRBV7-3	TRBJ2-3	few	-	TGTGCCAGCAGCTTGCGAGGGAGCGCTGCGCAGTATTTT	CASSLRGSAAQYF
TRBV28	TRBJ2-7	many	TRBD2	TGTGCCAGCAGTTTGGGCGGGGGGGGCGGACTTGCCGAGCAGTACTTC	CASSLGGGGGLAEQYF
TRBV28	TRBJ1-5	many	TRBD1	TGTGCCAGCAGTTCCGGGACAGTTGTAAGGCCCCAGCATTTT	CASSSGTVVRPQHF
TRBV4-1	TRBJ2-7	-	TRBD1	TGCGCCAGCAGCCAAGTCGGGACAGGGGAAGATTACGAGCAGTACTTC	CASSQVGTGEDYEQYF
TRBV29-1	TRBJ1-1	-	TRBD1	TGCAGCGCCCGGACAGGTACGGCTGACACTGAAGCTTTCTTT	CSARTGTADTEAFF
TRBV27	TRBJ2-7	few	-	TGTGCCAGCAGGTTCAATTGGGCAGCCATCGACGAGCAGTACTTC	CASRFNWAAIDEQYF
TRBV30	TRBJ1-6	few	TRBD1	TGTGCCTGGGGACCGGGACAGGGAGCTTCACCCCTCCACTTT	CAWGPGQGASPLHF
TRBV20-1	TRBJ2-5	many	TRBD2	TGCAGTGCTAGAGGAAGCGGGAAGGAGACCCAGTACTTC	CSARGSGKETQYF
TRBV29-1	TRBJ2-5	many	-	TGCAGCGCCGTGACTAACCAGGGCCCAGAGACCCAGTACTTC	CSAVTNQGPETQYF
TRBV11-1	TRBJ2-7	many	TRBD1	TGTGCCAGCAGACCCTCTCGGGACAGGGGTTACGAGCAGTACTTC	CASRPSRDRGYEQYF
TRBV19	TRBJ2-2	-	-	TGTGCCAGTAAACGGACAGAGGACACCGGGGAGCTGTTTTTT	CASKRTEDTGELFF
TRBV14	TRBJ2-7	-	TRBD2	TGTGCCAGCAGCCGAGACCTAGCGGGAGTAGGCTACGAGCAGTACTTC	CASSRDLAGVGYEQYF
TRBV5-1	TRBJ2-1	-	TRBD2	TGCGCCAGCAGGACTAGCGGGAGGGACAATGAGCAGTTCTTC	CASRTSGRDNEQFF
TRBV10-2	TRBJ2-2	-	-	TGCGCCAGCAGGGAGTCGAACACCGGGGAGCTGTTTTTT	CASRESNTGELFF
TRBV14	TRBJ2-7	-	-	TGTGCCAGCAGCCCTATTCCGGGCCAGCAGAACGAGCAGTACTTC	CASSPIPGQQNEQYF
TRBV28	TRBJ2-7	many	-	-	CASSLLRRQDRGAAGVSYEQYF
TRBV2	TRBJ2-3	-	-	TGTGCCAGCAGTGGGACAGCTAGCACAGATACGCAGTATTTT	CASSGTASTDTQYF